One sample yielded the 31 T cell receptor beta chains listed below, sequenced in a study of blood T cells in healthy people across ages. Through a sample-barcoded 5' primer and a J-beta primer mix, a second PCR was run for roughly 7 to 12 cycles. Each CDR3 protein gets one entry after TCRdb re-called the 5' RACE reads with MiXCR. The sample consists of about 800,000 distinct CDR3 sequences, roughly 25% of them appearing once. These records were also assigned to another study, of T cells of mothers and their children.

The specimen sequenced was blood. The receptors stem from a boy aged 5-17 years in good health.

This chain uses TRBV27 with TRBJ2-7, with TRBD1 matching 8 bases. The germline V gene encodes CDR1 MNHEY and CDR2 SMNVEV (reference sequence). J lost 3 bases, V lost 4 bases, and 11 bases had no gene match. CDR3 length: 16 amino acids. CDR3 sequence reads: CASSSSTGEKVYEQYF. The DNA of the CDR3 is TGTGCCAGCAGTTCCTCGACAGGGGAAAAGGTCTACGAGCAGTACTTC.

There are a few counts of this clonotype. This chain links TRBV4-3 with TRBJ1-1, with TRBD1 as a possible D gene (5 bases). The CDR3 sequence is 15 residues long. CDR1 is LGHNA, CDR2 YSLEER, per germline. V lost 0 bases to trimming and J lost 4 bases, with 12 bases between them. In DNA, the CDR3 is TGCGCCAGCAGCCAAGATATTTCGGGGGGCACTGAAGCTTTCTTT. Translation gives CASSQDISGGTEAFF.

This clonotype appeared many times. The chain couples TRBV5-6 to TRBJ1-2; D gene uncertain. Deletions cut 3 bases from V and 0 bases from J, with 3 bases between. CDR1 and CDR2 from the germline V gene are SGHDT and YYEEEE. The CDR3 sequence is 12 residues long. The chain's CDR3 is CASSSPNYGYTF. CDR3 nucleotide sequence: TGTGCCAGCAGCTCACCTAACTATGGCTACACCTTC.

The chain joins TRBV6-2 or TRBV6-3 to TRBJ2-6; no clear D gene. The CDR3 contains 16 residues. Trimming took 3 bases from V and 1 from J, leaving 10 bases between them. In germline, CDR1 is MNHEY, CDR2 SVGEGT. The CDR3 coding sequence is TGTGCCAGCAGTTATGCGGAGAGTTCTGGGGCCAACGTCCTGACTTTC. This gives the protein CASSYAESSGANVLTF.

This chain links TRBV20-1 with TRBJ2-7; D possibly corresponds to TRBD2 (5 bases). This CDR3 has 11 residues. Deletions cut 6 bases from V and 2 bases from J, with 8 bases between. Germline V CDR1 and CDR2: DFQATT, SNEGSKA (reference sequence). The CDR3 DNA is TGCAGTGCACGGGGTCCCTACGAGCAGTACTTC. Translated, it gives CSARGPYEQYF.

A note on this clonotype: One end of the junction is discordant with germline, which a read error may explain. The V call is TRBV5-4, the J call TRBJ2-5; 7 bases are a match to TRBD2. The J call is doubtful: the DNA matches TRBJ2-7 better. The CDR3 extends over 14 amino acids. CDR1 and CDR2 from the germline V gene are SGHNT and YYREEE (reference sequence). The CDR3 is CVSSLGGRSDEQYF. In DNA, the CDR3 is TGTGTCAGCAGCTTGGGAGGGAGGAGTGACGAGCAGTACTTC.

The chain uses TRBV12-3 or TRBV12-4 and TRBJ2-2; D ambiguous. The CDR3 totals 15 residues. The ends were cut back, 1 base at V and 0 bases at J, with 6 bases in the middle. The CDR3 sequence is CASSLGNTNTGELFF. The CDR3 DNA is TGTGCCAGCAGTTTAGGAAATACGAACACCGGGGAGCTGTTTTTT.

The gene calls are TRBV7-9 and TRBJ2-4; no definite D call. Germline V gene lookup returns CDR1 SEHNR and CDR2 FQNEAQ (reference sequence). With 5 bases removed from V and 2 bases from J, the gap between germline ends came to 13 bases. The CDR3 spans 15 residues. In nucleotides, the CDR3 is TGTGCCAGCAGCAGTCTCACAGATCCCAAAAACATTCAGTACTTC. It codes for CASSSLTDPKNIQYF.

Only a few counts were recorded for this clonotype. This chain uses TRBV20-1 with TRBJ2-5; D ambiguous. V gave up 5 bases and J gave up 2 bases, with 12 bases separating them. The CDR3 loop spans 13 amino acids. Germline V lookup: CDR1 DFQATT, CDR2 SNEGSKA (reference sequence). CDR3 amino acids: CSAPQVGQETQYF. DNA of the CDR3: TGCAGTGCTCCCCAAGTTGGACAAGAGACCCAGTACTTC.

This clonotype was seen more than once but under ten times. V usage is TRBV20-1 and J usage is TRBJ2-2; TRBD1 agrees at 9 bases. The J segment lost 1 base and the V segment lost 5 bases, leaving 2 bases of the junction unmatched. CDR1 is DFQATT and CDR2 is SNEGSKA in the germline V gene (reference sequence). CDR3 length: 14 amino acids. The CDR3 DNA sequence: TGCAGTGCTGAGGACAGGGGGAACACCGGGGAGCTGTTTTTT. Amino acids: CSAEDRGNTGELFF.

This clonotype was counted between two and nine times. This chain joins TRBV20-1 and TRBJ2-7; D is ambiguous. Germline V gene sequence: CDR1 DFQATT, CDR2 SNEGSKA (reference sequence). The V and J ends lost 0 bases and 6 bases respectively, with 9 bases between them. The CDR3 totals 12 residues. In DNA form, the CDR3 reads TGCAGTGCTAGAGATCCCGGCCGCGAGCAGTACTTC. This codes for CSARDPGREQYF.

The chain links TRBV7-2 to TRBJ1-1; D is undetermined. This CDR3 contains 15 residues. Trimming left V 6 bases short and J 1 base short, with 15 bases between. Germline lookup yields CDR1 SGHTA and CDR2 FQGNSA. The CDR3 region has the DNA TGTGCCAGCAGAAGTCGGGCAGCACAGAACACTGAAGCTTTCTTT. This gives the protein CASRSRAAQNTEAFF. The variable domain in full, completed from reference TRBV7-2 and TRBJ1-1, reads GAGVSQSPSNKVTEKGKDVELRCDPISGHTALYWYRQSLGQGLEFLIYFQGNSAPDKSGLPSDRFSAERTGGSVSTLTIQRTQQEDSAVYLCASRSRAAQNTEAFFGQGTRLTVV.

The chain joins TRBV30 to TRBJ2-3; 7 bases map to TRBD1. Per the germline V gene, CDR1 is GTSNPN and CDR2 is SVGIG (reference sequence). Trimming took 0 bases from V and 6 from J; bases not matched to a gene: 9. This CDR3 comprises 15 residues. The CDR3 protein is CAWSVRGGGGDTQYF. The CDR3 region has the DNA TGTGCCTGGAGTGTTAGAGGGGGCGGCGGGGATACGCAGTATTTT.

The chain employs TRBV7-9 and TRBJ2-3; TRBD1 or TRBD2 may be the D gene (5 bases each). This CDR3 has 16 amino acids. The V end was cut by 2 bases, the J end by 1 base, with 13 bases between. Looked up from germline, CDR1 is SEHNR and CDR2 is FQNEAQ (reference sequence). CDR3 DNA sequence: TGTGCCAGCAGCTTAAGGGACGCCTCCCGCACAGATACGCAGTATTTT. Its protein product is CASSLRDASRTDTQYF.

The CDR3 DNA is TGTGCCAGCAGCGTATCGCCTGACTCCTACGAGCAGTACTTC. Protein: CASSVSPDSYEQYF. The chain is built from TRBV9 and TRBJ2-7; D gene uncertain. The CDR3 runs 14 residues. Trimming took off 1 base at V and 0 bases at J, with 8 bases between the two ends. Per the germline V gene, CDR1 is SGDLS and CDR2 is YYNGEE.

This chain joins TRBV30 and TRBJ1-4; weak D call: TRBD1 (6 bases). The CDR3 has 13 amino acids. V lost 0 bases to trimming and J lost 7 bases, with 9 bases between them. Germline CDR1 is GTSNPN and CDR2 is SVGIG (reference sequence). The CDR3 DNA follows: TGTGCCTGGAGTGTAGGGGGATCTGAAAAACTGTTTTTT. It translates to CAWSVGGSEKLFF.

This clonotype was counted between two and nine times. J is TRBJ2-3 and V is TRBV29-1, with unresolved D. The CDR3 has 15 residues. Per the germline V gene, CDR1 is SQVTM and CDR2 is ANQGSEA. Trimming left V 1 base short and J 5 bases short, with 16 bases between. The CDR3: CSVEVVGNEEDTQYF. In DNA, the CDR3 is TGCAGCGTTGAAGTTGTAGGGAATGAAGAAGATACGCAGTATTTT.

The CDR3 is CASSFRDRGLYNEQFF. The CDR3 coding sequence is TGTGCCAGCAGTTTTCGCGACAGGGGCCTTTACAATGAGCAGTTCTTC. J is TRBJ2-1 and V is TRBV6-2 or TRBV6-3; 8 positions agree with TRBD1. J was trimmed by 4 bases and V by 4 bases; bases with no gene match: 9. The CDR3 consists of 16 residues. From germline, CDR1 is MNHEY and CDR2 SVGEGT.

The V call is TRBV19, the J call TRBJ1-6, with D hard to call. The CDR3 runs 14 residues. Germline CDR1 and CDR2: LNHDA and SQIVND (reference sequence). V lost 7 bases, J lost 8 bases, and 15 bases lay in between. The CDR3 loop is CASTQSHPDSPLHF. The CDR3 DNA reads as TGTGCCAGTACACAGAGTCACCCGGATTCACCCCTCCACTTT.

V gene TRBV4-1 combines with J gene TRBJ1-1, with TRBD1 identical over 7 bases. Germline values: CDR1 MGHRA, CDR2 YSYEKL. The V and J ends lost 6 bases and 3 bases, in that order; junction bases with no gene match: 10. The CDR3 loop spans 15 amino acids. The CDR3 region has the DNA TGCGCCAGCAGTCCTACAGGGGAGATGCACACTGAAGCTTTCTTT. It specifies CASSPTGEMHTEAFF.

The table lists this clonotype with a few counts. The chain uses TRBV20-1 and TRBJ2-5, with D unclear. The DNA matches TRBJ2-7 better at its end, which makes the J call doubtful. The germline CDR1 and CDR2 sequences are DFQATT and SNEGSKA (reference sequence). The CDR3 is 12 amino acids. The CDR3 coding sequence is TGCAGTGCTAGAAGGCAGTCGGACGAGCAGTACTTC. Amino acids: CSARRQSDEQYF.

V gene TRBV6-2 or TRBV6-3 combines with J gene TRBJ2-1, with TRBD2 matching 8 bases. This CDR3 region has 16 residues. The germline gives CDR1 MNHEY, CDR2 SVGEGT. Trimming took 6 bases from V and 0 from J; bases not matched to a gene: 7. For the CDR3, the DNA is TGTGCCAGCAGCTTTAGCGGGGCCTACTCCTACAATGAGCAGTTCTTC. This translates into CASSFSGAYSYNEQFF.

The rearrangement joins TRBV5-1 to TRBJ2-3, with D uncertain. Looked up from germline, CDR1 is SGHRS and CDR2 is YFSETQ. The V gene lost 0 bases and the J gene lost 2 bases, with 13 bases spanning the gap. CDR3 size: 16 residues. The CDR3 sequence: CASSLVGGPITDTQYF. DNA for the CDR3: TGCGCCAGCAGCTTGGTAGGCGGACCGATCACAGATACGCAGTATTTT.

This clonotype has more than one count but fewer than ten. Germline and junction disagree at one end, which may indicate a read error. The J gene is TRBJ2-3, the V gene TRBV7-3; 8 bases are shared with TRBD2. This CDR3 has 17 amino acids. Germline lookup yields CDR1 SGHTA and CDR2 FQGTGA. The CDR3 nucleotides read TGTGCCGGCAGCCCCTTCTCCTCGCGGGAGGGCACAGATACGCAGTATTTT. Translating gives CAGSPFSSREGTDTQYF.

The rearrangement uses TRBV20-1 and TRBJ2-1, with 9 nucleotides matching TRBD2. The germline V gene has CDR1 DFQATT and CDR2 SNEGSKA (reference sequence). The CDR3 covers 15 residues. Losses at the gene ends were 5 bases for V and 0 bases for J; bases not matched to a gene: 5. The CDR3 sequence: CSAQIAGVSYNEQFF. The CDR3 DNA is TGCAGTGCTCAGATAGCGGGGGTCTCCTACAATGAGCAGTTCTTC.

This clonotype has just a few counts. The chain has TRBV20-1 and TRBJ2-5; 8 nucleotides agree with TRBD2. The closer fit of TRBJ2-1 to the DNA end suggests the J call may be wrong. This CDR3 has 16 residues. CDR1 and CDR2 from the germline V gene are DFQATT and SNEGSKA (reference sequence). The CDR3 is CSARSIQREFDNEQFF. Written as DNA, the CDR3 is TGCAGTGCTAGATCCATTCAGCGGGAGTTTGACAATGAGCAGTTCTTC.

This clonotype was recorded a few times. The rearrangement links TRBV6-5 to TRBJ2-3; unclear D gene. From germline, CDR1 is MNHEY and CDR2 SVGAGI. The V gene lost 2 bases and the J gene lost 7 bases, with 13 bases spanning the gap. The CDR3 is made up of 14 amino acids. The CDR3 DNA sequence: TGTGCCAGCAGTTACGCGGCACCCGACCATACGCAGTATTTT. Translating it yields CASSYAAPDHTQYF.

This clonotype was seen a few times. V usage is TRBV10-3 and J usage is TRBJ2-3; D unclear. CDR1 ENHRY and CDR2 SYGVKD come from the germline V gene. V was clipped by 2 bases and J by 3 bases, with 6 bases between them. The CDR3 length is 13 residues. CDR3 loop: CAISEPQTDTQYF. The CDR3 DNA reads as TGTGCCATCAGTGAGCCGCAGACAGATACGCAGTATTTT.

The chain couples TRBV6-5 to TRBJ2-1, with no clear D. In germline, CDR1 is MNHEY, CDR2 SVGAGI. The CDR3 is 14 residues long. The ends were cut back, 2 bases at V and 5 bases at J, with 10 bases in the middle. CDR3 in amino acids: CASSYGRMDNEQFF. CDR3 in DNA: TGTGCCAGCAGTTACGGACGTATGGACAATGAGCAGTTCTTC.

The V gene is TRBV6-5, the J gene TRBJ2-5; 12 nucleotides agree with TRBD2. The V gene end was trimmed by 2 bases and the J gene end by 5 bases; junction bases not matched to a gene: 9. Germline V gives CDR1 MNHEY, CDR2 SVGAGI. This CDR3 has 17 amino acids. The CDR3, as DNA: TGTGCCAGCAGTTACGGTTCTAGCGGGGGGGTCGGTGAGACCCAGTACTTC. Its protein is CASSYGSSGGVGETQYF.

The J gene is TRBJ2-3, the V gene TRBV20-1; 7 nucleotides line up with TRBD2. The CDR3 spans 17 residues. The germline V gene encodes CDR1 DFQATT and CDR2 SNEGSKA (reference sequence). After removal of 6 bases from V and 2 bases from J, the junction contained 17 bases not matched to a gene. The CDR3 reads CSAYSAGGGGTTDTQYF. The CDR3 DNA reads TGCAGTGCATACAGCGCAGGTGGGGGGGGAACCACAGATACGCAGTATTTT.